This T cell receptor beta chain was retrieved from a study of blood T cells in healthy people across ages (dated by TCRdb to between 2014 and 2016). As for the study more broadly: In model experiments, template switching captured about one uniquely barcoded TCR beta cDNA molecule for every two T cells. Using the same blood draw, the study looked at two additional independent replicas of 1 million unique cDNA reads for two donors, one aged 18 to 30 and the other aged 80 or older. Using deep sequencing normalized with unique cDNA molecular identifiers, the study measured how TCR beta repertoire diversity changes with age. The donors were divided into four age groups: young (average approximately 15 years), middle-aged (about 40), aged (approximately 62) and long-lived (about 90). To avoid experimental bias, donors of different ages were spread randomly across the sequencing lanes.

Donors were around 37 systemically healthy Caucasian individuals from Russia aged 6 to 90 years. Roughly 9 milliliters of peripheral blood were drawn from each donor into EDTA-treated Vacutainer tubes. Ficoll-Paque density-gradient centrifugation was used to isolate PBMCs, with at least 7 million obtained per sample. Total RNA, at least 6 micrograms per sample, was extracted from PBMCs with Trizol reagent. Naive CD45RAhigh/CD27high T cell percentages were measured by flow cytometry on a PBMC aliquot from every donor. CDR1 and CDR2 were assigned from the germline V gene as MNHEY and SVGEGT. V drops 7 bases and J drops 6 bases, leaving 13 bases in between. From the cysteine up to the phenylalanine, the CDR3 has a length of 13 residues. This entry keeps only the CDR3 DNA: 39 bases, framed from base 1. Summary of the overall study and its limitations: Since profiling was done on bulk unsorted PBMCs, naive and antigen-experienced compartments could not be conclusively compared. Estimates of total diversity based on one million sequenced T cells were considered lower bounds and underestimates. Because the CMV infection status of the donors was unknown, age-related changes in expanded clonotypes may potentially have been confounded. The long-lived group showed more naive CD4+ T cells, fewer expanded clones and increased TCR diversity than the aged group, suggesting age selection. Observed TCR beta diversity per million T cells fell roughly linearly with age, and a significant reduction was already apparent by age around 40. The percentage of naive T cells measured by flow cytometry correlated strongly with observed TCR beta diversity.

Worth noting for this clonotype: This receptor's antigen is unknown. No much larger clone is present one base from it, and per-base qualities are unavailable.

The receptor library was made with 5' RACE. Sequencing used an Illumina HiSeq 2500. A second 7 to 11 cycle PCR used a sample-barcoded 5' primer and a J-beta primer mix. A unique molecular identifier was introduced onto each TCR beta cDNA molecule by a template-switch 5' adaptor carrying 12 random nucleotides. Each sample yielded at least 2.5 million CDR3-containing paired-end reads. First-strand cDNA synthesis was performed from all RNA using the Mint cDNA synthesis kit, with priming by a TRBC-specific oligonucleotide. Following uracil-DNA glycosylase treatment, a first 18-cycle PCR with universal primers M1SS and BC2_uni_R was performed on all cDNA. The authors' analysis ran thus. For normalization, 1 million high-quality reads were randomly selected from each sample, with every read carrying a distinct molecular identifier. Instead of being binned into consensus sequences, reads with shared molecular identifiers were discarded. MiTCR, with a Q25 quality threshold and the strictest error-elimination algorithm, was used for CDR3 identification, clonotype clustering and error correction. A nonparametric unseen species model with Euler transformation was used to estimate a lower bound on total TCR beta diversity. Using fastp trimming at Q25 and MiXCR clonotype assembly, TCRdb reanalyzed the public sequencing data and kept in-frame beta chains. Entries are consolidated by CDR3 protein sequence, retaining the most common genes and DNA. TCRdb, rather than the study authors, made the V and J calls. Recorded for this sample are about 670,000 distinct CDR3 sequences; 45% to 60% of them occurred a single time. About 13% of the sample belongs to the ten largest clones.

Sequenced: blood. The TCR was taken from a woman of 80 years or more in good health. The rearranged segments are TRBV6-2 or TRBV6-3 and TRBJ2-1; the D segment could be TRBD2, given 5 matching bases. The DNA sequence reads TGTGCCAGCACCAGGCTAGAGGGCAATGAGCAGTTCTTC. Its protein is CASTRLEGNEQFF.